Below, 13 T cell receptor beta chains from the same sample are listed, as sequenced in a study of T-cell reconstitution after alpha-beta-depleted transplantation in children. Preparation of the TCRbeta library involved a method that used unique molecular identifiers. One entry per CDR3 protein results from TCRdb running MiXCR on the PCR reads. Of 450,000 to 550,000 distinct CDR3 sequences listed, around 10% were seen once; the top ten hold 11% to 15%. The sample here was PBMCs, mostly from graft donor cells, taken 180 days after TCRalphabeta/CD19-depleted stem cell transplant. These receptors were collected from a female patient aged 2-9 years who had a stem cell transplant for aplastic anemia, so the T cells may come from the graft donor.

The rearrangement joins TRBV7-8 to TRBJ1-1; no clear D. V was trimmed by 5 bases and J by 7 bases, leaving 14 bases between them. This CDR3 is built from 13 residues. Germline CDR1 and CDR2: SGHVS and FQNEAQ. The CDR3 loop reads CASSTGEGNEAFF. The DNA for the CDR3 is TGTGCCAGCAGCACCGGAGAGGGTAATGAAGCTTTCTTT.

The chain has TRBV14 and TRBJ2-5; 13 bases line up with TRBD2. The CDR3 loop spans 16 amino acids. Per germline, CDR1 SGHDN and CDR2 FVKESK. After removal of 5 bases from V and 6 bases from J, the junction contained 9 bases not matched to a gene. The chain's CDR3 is CASSAWTSGSGKTQYF. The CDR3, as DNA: TGTGCCAGCAGCGCCTGGACTAGCGGGAGTGGCAAGACCCAGTACTTC.

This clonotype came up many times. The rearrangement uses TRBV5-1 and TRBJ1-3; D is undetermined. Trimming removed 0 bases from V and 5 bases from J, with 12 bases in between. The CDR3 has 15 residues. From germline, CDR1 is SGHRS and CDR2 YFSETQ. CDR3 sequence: CASSLGDHYRNTIYF. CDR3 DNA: TGCGCCAGCAGCTTGGGGGATCATTACCGAAACACCATATATTTT.

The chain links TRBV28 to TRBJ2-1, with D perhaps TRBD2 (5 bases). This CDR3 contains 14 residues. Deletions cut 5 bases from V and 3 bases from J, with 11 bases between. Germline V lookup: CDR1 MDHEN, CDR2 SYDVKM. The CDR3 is CASSIGVYYNEQFF. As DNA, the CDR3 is TGTGCCAGCAGTATCGGGGTATACTACAATGAGCAGTTCTTC.

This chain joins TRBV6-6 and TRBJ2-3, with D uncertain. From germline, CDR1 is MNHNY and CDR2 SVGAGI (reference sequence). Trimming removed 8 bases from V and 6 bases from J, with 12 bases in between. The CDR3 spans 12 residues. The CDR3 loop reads CASSTYWDTQYF. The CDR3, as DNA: TGTGCCAGCTCTACCTATTGGGATACGCAGTATTTT.

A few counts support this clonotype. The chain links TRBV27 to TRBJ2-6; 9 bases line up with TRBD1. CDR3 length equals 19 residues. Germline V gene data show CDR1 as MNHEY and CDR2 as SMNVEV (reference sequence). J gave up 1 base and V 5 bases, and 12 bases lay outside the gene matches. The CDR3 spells CASSPLPGTGRSGANVLTF. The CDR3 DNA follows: TGTGCCAGCAGTCCCCTCCCCGGGACAGGGCGGTCTGGGGCCAACGTCCTGACTTTC.

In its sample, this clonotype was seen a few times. The CDR3 DNA reads as TGCAGTGCTAGCCGGAGCGACAGCTACAATGAGCAGTTCTTC. Amino acids: CSASRSDSYNEQFF. The gene calls are TRBV20-1 and TRBJ2-1, with D tentatively TRBD1 (5 bases). The CDR3 extends over 14 amino acids. Germline loops: CDR1 DFQATT, CDR2 SNEGSKA (reference sequence). V gave up 3 bases and J gave up 3 bases, with 12 bases separating them.

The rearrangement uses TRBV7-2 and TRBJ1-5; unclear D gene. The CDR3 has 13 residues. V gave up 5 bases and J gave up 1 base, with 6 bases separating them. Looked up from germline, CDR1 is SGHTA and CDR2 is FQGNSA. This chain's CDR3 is CASSPRSNQPQHF. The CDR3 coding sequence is TGTGCCAGCAGCCCCCGAAGCAATCAGCCCCAGCATTTT.

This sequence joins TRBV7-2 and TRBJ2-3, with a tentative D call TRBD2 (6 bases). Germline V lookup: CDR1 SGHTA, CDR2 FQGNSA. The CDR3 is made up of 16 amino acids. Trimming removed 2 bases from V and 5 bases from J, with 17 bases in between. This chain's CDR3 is CASSLWVGVGGDTQYF. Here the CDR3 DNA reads TGTGCCAGCAGCTTATGGGTGGGAGTGGGAGGAGATACGCAGTATTTT.

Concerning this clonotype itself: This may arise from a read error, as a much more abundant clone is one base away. The CDR3: CASSLGGQSYNEQYF. CDR3 coding DNA: TGCGCCAGCAGCTTGGGCGGACAGTCCTACAATGAGCAGTACTTC. The V gene is TRBV5-1, the J gene TRBJ2-1, with a possible D match to TRBD1 (6 bases). With the DNA end fitting TRBJ2-7 better, the J assignment may be wrong. The CDR3 runs to 15 residues. CDR1 and CDR2 (germline): SGHRS, YFSETQ.

CDR3 sequence: CASSLVRFSGYNEQFF. The CDR3 DNA follows: TGTGCCAGCAGCTTAGTTAGGTTTAGCGGCTACAATGAGCAGTTCTTC. The genes are TRBV11-2 and TRBJ2-1; tentative D call: TRBD2 (6 bases). Between the trimmed V and J ends, which lost 1 base and 3 bases, there was a span of 13 bases. Germline-derived CDR1 and CDR2 are SGHAT and FQNNGV. The CDR3 is 16 amino acids.

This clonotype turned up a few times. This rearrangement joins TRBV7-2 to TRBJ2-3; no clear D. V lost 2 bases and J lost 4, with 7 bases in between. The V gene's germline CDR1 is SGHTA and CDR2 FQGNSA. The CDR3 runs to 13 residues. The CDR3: CASSLWLADTQYF. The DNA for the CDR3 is TGTGCCAGCAGCTTATGGTTGGCAGATACGCAGTATTTT.

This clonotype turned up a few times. CDR3 in amino acids: CASSLQPGSGTEQFF. In DNA form, the CDR3 reads TGTGCCAGCAGCTTACAACCCGGGTCCGGCACTGAGCAGTTCTTC. The V and J genes are TRBV11-2 and TRBJ2-1, with D uncertain. V lost 2 bases to trimming and J lost 9 bases, with 17 bases between them. Germline CDR1 SGHAT, CDR2 FQNNGV. This CDR3 has 15 amino acids.